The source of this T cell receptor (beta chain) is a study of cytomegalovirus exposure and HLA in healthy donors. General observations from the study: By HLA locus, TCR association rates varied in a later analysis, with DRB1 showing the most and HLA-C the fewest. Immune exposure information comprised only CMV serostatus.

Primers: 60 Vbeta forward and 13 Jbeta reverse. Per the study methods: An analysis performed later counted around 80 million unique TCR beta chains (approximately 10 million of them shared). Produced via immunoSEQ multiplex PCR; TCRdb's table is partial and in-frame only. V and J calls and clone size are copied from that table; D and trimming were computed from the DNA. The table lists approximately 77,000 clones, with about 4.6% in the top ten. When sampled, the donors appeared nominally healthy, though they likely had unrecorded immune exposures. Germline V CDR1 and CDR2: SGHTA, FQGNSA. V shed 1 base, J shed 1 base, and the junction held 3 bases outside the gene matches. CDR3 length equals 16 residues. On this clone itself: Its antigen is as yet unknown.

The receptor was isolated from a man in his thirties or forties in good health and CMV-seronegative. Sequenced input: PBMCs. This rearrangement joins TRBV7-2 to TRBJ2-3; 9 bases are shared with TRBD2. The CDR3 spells CASSLERLAGTDTQYF. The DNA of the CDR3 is TGTGCCAGCAGCTTAGAAAGACTAGCGGGCACAGATACGCAGTATTTT.